This T cell receptor beta chain originates from a study of T cell changes during pregnancy in multiple sclerosis. Between the trimmed V and J ends, which lost 4 bases and 6 bases, there was a span of 16 bases. Germline loops: CDR1 SGHAT, CDR2 FQNNGV. This CDR3 is 14 amino acids long. Assay: immunoSEQ multiplex PCR; the TCRdb copy retains only in-frame clones and omits some. The sample holds 40,000 to 55,000 clones, around nine tenths seen once. This TCR was recovered from a female donor with multiple sclerosis, enrolled in a pregnancy study. The rearrangement uses TRBV11-2 and TRBJ2-7; the D gene is possibly TRBD1 (6 bases). The source material was CD4+ T cells from peripheral blood mononuclear cells, sampled before pregnancy. The CDR3 loop reads CASSSGTTSFEQYF. In DNA, the CDR3 is TGTGCCAGCAGCTCCGGGACAACCTCGTTCGAGCAGTACTTC.